This T cell receptor beta chain was recovered during a study of blood T cell repertoires in COVID-19. Study overall: The United States, Italy and Spain supplied acute and convalescent COVID-19 samples.

As originally analysed: Estimated nucleated cell counts came from reference gene primer amplification. Clones were read by immunoSEQ multiplex PCR, and TCRdb kept only the in-frame ones, dropping some. V and J calls plus clone size are reproduced from that table; the DNA served to infer D and trimming. The data hold tens of thousands of clones, with 80% to 90% observed a single time. Germline trimming cut 6 bases from V and 2 bases from J; bases unmatched to any gene: 10. The CDR3 is made up of 16 amino acids. Germline V gene data show CDR1 as SNHLY and CDR2 as FYNNEI. The receptor was isolated from a man between 65 and 85 years old with active or convalescent COVID-19. Material for sequencing was peripheral blood. The chain couples TRBV2 to TRBJ1-5; 7 bases match TRBD1. DNA of the CDR3: TGTGCCAGCAGAGCTCACAGGGGACCGGGCAATCAGCCCCAGCATTTT. Amino acid sequence: CASRAHRGPGNQPQHF.